One sample yielded the 25 T cell receptor beta chains listed below, sequenced in a study of blood T cell repertoires in COVID-19. The method was immunoSEQ multiplex PCR; TCRdb's version includes in-frame clones alone and lacks a portion of them. The sample lists 130,000 or so clones; roughly 90% were seen once. The sample consisted of peripheral blood. The receptor source for this set is a man aged 65-85 years with active COVID-19.

The chain links TRBV5-1 to TRBJ1-2; 8 nucleotides line up with TRBD1. Unmatched junction bases numbered 7, after V lost 5 bases and J lost 4 bases. Germline V lookup: CDR1 SGHRS, CDR2 YFSETQ. The CDR3 is 14 residues long. CDR3 DNA: TGCGCCAGCAGTGGACAGGGCCGCCTCTATGGCTACACCTTC. Residues: CASSGQGRLYGYTF.

The chain combines TRBV10-3 with TRBJ2-7, with 9 nucleotides matching TRBD1. Trimming at V came to 10 bases and at J to 1 base, leaving 8 bases not matched to a gene. CDR3 length: 14 amino acids. The germline CDR1 and CDR2 sequences are ENHRY and SYGVKD. CDR3 sequence: CATPAGTGSYEQYF. As DNA, the CDR3 is TGTGCCACCCCGGCCGGGACAGGGTCCTACGAGCAGTACTTC.

This chain uses TRBV2 with TRBJ2-1; a weak D match, TRBD1 (5 bases). V lost 6 bases, J lost 4 bases, and 7 bases lay in between. The CDR3 spans 12 residues. Germline V gives CDR1 SNHLY, CDR2 FYNNEI. The CDR3 region has the DNA TGTGCCAGCAGGACAGCTTACAATGAGCAGTTCTTC. It is translated as CASRTAYNEQFF.

This chain links TRBV30 with TRBJ1-2, with 9 bases aligning to TRBD1. The CDR3 runs to 15 residues. Germline V gene sequence: CDR1 GTSNPN, CDR2 SVGIG (reference sequence). V was pared by 2 bases and J by 7 bases, with 11 bases of the junction left unmatched. In DNA form, the CDR3 reads TGTGCCTGGAGTCCCTTAGACAGGGGGATTGTTGGCTACACCTTC. Protein product: CAWSPLDRGIVGYTF.

This chain joins TRBV9 and TRBJ2-3; TRBD2 agrees at 10 bases. This CDR3 region has 16 residues. Germline CDR1 SGDLS, CDR2 YYNGEE. The ends lost 2 bases at V and 6 bases at J; junction bases unmatched: 9. The CDR3 sequence: CASSVGSGRGVDTQYF. CDR3 bases: TGTGCCAGCAGCGTGGGGAGCGGGAGGGGCGTTGATACGCAGTATTTT. Full variable domain (rest looked up from reference TRBV9 and TRBJ2-3): DSGVTQTPKHLITATGQRVTLRCSPRSGDLSVYWYQQSLDQGLQFLIQYYNGEERAKGNILERFSAQQFPDLHSELNLSSLELGDSALYFCASSVGSGRGVDTQYFGPGTRLTVL.

The chain has TRBV6-1 and TRBJ2-7; TRBD1 aligns across 9 bases. The CDR3 consists of 15 residues. Germline V gene data show CDR1 as MNHNS and CDR2 as SASEGT. The V segment lost 1 base and the J segment 1 base; nucleotides outside the gene matches: 2. The CDR3 loop is CASSEGGTGSYEQYF. CDR3 nucleotides: TGTGCCAGCAGTGAAGGAGGGACAGGGTCCTACGAGCAGTACTTC.

The chain recombines TRBV12-3 or TRBV12-4 with TRBJ1-2; the match to TRBD1 covers 7 bases. The junction had 5 bases not matched to a gene; V was cut back by 6 bases and J by 4 bases. CDR3 length equals 13 residues. In DNA, the CDR3 is TGTGCCAGCAGGGGGGACAGCTTCTATGGCTACACCTTC. It is translated as CASRGDSFYGYTF.

The chain carries TRBV28 and TRBJ2-7; a possible D gene is TRBD2 (8 bases). Per the germline V gene, CDR1 is MDHEN and CDR2 is SYDVKM. The germline V and J ends were trimmed by 3 bases and 4 bases, with 13 bases remaining between them. The CDR3 has 14 residues. The CDR3 protein is CASSFSGTEYEQYF. The CDR3 DNA is TGTGCCAGCAGTTTTAGCGGGACAGAATACGAGCAGTACTTC.

Concerning this clone itself: Other nucleotide sequences from this sample produce the same CDR3. J is TRBJ2-7 and V is TRBV2; TRBD2 might be the D (6 bases). The V gene's germline CDR1 is SNHLY and CDR2 FYNNEI. There are 18 residues in the CDR3. V dropped 6 bases and J dropped 6 bases, with 30 bases sitting between them. The CDR3 DNA sequence: TGTGCCAGCAGGACAGAGACGGGGGAAGTGTATTGGAAAGGCGAGCAGTACTTC. Protein sequence: CASRTETGEVYWKGEQYF. Drawing the rest from reference TRBV2 and TRBJ2-7, the complete variable domain is EPEVTQTPSHQVTQMGQEVILRCVPISNHLYFYWYRQILGQKVEFLVSFYNNEISEKSEIFDDQFSVERPDGSNFTLKIRSTKLEDSAMYFCASRTETGEVYWKGEQYFGPGTRLTVT.

The rearrangement joins TRBV7-2 to TRBJ2-4; D might be TRBD1 (5 bases). V was pared by 4 bases and J by 0 bases, with 7 bases between. CDR1 SGHTA and CDR2 FQGNSA come from the germline V gene. The CDR3 totals 14 residues. The CDR3 loop is CASSSGLAKNIQYF. CDR3 in DNA: TGTGCCAGCAGCTCAGGGTTAGCCAAAAACATTCAGTACTTC.

The chain links TRBV7-6 to TRBJ2-5; 10 bases align to TRBD2. The germline V gene encodes CDR1 SGHVS and CDR2 FNYEAQ. The CDR3 consists of 20 residues. Trimming took 3 bases from V and 0 from J; bases not matched to a gene: 16. The CDR3 region is CASSLEGGLAVRTYQETQYF. CDR3 coding DNA: TGTGCCAGCAGCTTGGAGGGTGGACTAGCGGTCCGAACTTACCAAGAGACCCAGTACTTC.

This sequence joins TRBV5-6 and TRBJ2-7; TRBD2 matches 8 bases. The V gene's germline CDR1 is SGHDT and CDR2 YYEEEE. The CDR3 covers 15 residues. After removal of 0 bases from V and 9 bases from J, the junction contained 11 bases not matched to a gene. The CDR3 loop is CASSLAGTSGARQYF. For the CDR3, the DNA is TGTGCCAGCAGCTTGGCCGGGACTAGTGGGGCGCGGCAGTACTTC.

The chain recombines TRBV11-3 with TRBJ2-7; D is possibly TRBD2 (6 bases). Germline V gene lookup returns CDR1 SGHNT and CDR2 YENEEA. V dropped 4 bases and J dropped 3 bases, with 10 bases sitting between them. The CDR3 spans 13 residues. The DNA for the CDR3 is TGTGCCAGCAGCTCCCGGGACTTCTACGAGCAGTACTTC. The encoded protein is CASSSRDFYEQYF.

This chain uses TRBV19 with TRBJ2-3, with D tentatively TRBD1 (5 bases). Germline CDR1 reads LNHDA; CDR2 reads SQIVND (reference sequence). The CDR3 is 13 residues long. Trimming removed 8 bases from V and 0 bases from J, with 9 bases in between. CDR3 nucleotide sequence: TGTGCCAGTCAAAGGGGTAGCACAGATACGCAGTATTTT. Encoded protein: CASQRGSTDTQYF.

The chain has TRBV10-2 and TRBJ2-7, with D uncertain. The CDR3 is 14 amino acids. Germline values: CDR1 WSHSY, CDR2 SAAADI. With 0 bases removed from V and 4 bases from J, the gap between germline ends came to 10 bases. The CDR3 spells CASSESLEAYEQYF. The CDR3 coding sequence is TGCGCCAGCAGTGAGTCTCTAGAGGCATACGAGCAGTACTTC.

The chain employs TRBV28 and TRBJ1-2; the match to TRBD1 covers 10 bases. V lost 7 bases to trimming and J lost 7 bases; unmatched junction nucleotides: 6. Germline V CDR1 and CDR2: MDHEN, SYDVKM. The CDR3 is 13 residues long. In nucleotides, the CDR3 is TGTGCCAGCATCGACAGGGGGCGGGGTGGCTACACCTTC. Translation: CASIDRGRGGYTF.

The V and J genes are TRBV19 and TRBJ2-5; TRBD1 matches 7 bases. Germline CDR1 LNHDA, CDR2 SQIVND (reference sequence). J gave up 5 bases and V 5 bases, and 8 bases lay outside the gene matches. The CDR3 has 14 amino acids. CDR3 in DNA: TGTGCCAGTAGTGGACCGACAGGGTACGAGACCCAGTACTTC. It yields the protein CASSGPTGYETQYF.

This chain joins TRBV29-1 and TRBJ1-4, with D perhaps TRBD1 (5 bases). Germline values: CDR1 SQVTM, CDR2 ANQGSEA. Between the trimmed V and J ends, which lost 3 bases and 8 bases, there was a span of 13 bases. CDR3 size: 13 residues. The CDR3 region is CSVDIQGGEKLFF. The CDR3 DNA sequence: TGCAGCGTTGATATTCAGGGAGGGGAAAAACTGTTTTTT. The full variable domain, completed using reference TRBV29-1 and TRBJ1-4, is SAVISQKPSRDICQRGTSLTIQCQVDSQVTMMFWYRQQPGQSLTLIATANQGSEATYESGFVIDKFPISRPNLTFSTLTVSNMSPEDSSIYLCSVDIQGGEKLFFGSGTQLSVL.

In this sample, this clone turned up a few times. V usage is TRBV6-2 or TRBV6-3 and J usage is TRBJ2-7; D is possibly TRBD1 (5 bases). CDR1 and CDR2 from the germline V gene are MNHEY and SVGEGT. Trimming shortened V by 5 bases and J by 4 bases, and 12 bases separated the two germline ends. There are 13 residues in the CDR3. The CDR3 DNA reads as TGTGCCAGCAGTGATACAGGTGAATACGAGCAGTACTTC. Translated: CASSDTGEYEQYF.

The chain employs TRBV19 and TRBJ2-1; 7 bases fit TRBD2. Losses at the gene ends were 3 bases for V and 2 bases for J; bases not matched to a gene: 4. This CDR3 region has 15 residues. Per germline, CDR1 LNHDA and CDR2 SQIVND (reference sequence). The CDR3 is CASSMEGGAYNEQFF. CDR3 DNA: TGTGCCAGTAGTATGGAGGGAGGGGCCTACAATGAGCAGTTCTTC.

The chain combines TRBV3-1 (or the pseudogene TRBV3-2) with TRBJ2-1; 7 bases agree with TRBD2. The V gene's germline CDR1 is LGHDT and CDR2 YNNKEL (reference sequence). This CDR3 is built from 15 residues. After removal of 8 bases from V and 4 bases from J, the junction contained 11 bases not matched to a gene. The chain's CDR3 is CASGLGAGSYNEQFF. The CDR3 DNA is TGTGCCAGCGGCCTGGGAGCGGGGTCTTACAATGAGCAGTTCTTC.

This clone was seen a few times. The CDR3 DNA sequence: TGTGCCTGGGGACTAGCGGGCCCCTACGAGCAGTACTTC. Translation: CAWGLAGPYEQYF. This rearrangement joins TRBV30 to TRBJ2-7; 11 positions agree with TRBD2. Losses at the gene ends were 5 bases for V and 2 bases for J; bases not matched to a gene: 2. The CDR3 is 13 residues long. Germline-derived CDR1 and CDR2 are GTSNPN and SVGIG (reference sequence).

V gene TRBV3-1 (or the pseudogene TRBV3-2) combines with J gene TRBJ2-1; D is perhaps TRBD2 (6 bases). V was pared by 5 bases and J by 4 bases, with 15 bases between. This CDR3 is built from 15 residues. Per germline, CDR1 LGHDT and CDR2 YNNKEL (reference sequence). This CDR3 reads CASSFGSGSYNEQFF. CDR3 in DNA: TGTGCCAGCAGCTTCGGGAGCGGCTCTTACAATGAGCAGTTCTTC.

This chain connects TRBV28 to TRBJ1-1, with D possibly being TRBD1 (5 bases). The CDR3 loop spans 15 amino acids. The germline V and J ends were trimmed by 5 bases and 0 bases, with 13 bases remaining between them. CDR1 and CDR2 (germline): MDHEN, SYDVKM. CDR3 DNA: TGTGCCAGCAGTGGCCGACAGAGCATGAACACTGAAGCTTTCTTT. Translation gives CASSGRQSMNTEAFF.

The chain uses TRBV9 and TRBJ2-2; D possibly corresponds to TRBD2 (6 bases). Trimming took off 4 bases at V and 7 bases at J, with 11 bases between the two ends. The CDR3 totals 13 residues. In germline, CDR1 is SGDLS, CDR2 YYNGEE. Here the CDR3 reads CASSFAEGGELFF. The CDR3 DNA reads as TGTGCCAGCAGCTTTGCGGAGGGCGGGGAGCTGTTTTTT.